This TCR beta chain was profiled in a study of T cells after yellow fever vaccination. At the level of the study: Those fractions that held only low numbers of cells were prepared using the SMART-Seq v4 Ultra Low Input RNA kit. Regarding the study as a whole: Clones from primary vaccination mostly reappeared after the booster (96% CD4, about 88% CD8). Clonotypes found in both CD4 and CD8 compartments made up a small share.

CDR1 is SQVTM and CDR2 is ANQGSEA in the germline V gene. The V end was cut by 4 bases, the J end by 6 bases, with 10 bases between. The CDR3 sequence is 11 residues long. This clonotype was seen only a few times. TCR cDNA, made by 5'RACE template switching, carried an added universal primer site and UMIs. One entry per CDR3 protein, called by TCRdb with MiXCR from the 5' RACE reads. The sample records approximately 90,000 distinct CDR3 sequences, roughly 15% being singletons. This sequence joins TRBV29-1 and TRBJ2-7, with D maybe TRBD1 (6 bases). This receptor was identified in a man younger than 35 who received the YFV17D yellow fever vaccine. Here the sequenced sample was CD8+ T cells not binding an NS4B(214-222) dextramer, sorted from PBMCs, taken around 3 weeks after the first yellow fever vaccination. CDR3 amino acids: CSVVRGTEQYV. CDR3 DNA: TGCAGCGTTGTAAGGGGGACCGAGCAGTACGTC.